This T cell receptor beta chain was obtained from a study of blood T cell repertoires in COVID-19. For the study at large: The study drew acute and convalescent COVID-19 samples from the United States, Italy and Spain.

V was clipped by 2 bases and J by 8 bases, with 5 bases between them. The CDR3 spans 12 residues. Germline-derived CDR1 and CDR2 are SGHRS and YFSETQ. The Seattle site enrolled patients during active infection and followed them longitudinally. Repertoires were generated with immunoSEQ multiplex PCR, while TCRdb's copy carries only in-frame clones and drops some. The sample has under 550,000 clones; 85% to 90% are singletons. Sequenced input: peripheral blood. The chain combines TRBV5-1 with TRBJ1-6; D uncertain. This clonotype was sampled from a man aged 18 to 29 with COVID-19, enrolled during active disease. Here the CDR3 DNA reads TGCGCCAGCAGCTTCGGGGATTCACCCCTCCACTTT. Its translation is CASSFGDSPLHF.